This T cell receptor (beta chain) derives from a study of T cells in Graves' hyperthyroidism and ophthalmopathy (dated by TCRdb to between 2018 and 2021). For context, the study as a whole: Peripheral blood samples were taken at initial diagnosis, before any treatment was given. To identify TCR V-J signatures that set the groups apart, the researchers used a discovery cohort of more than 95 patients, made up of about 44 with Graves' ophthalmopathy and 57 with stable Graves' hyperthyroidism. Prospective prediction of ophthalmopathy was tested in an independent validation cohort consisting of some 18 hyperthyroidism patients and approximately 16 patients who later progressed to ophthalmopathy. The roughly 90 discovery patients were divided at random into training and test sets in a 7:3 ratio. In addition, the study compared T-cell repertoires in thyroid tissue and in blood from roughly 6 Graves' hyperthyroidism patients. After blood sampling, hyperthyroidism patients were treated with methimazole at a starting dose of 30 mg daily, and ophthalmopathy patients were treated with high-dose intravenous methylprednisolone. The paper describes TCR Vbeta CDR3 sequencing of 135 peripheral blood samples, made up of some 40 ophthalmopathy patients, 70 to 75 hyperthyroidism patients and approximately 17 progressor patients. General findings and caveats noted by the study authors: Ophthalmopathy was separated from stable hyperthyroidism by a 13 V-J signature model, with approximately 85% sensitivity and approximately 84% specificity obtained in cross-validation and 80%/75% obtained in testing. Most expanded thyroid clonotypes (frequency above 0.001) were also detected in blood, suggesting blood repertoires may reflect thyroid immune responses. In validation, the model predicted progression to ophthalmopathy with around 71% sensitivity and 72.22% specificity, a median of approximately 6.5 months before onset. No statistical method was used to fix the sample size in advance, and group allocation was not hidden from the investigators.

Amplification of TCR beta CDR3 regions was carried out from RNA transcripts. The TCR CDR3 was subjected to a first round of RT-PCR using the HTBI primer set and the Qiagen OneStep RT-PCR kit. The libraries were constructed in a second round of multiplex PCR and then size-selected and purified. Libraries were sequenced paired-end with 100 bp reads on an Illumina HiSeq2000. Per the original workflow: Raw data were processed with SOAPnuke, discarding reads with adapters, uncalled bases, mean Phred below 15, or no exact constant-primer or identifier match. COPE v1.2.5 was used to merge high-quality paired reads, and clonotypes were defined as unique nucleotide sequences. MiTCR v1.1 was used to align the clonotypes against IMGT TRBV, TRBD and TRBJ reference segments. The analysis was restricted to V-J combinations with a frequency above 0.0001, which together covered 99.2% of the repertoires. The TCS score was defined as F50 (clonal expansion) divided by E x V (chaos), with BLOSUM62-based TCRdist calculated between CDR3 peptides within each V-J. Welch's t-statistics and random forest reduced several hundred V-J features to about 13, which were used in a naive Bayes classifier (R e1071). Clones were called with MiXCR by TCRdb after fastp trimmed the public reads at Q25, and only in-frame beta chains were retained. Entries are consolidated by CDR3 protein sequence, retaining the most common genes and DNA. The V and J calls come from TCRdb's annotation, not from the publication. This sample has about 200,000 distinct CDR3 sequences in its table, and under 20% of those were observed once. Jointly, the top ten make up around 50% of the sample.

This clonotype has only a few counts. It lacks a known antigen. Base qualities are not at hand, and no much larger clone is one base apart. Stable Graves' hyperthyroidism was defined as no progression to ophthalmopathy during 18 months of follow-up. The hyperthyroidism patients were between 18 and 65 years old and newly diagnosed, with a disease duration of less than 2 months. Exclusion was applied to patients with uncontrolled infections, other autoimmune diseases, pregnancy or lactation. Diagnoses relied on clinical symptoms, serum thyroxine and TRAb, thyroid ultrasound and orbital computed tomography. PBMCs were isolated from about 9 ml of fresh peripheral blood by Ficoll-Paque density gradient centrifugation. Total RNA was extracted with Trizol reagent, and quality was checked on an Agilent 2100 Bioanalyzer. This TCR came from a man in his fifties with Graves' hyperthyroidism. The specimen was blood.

The CDR3 sequence is CASSYWTSGRLQETQYF. The DNA sequence reads TGTGCCAGCAGCTATTGGACTAGCGGGAGGCTTCAAGAGACCCAGTACTTC. The chain is made from TRBV7-2 and TRBJ2-5; 14 nucleotides in the junction match TRBD2. At the junction V is shortened by 4 bases and J by 2 bases; bases outside the gene matches: 6. CDR1 and CDR2, looked up from the germline V gene, are SGHTA and FQGNSA. Inclusive of the bounding cysteine and phenylalanine, the CDR3 is 17 residues long. The sequence is cut down to CDR3 DNA, 51 bases in frame from base 1.